This TCR beta chain was recorded in a study of breast tumors, draining lymph nodes, adjacent tissues. TCRdb re-analysed the multiplex PCR reads in MiXCR, keeping a single row per CDR3 protein. This table holds approximately 15,000 distinct CDR3 sequences, roughly 63% found once. This clonotype was counted at least ten times. Germline V gives CDR1 LGHDT, CDR2 YNNKEL (reference sequence). The CDR3 has 13 residues. V lost 1 base and J lost 6, with 9 bases in between. V gene TRBV3-1 combines with J gene TRBJ1-1; D ambiguous. The TCR was taken from a female donor with breast cancer. Some clones in this sample may be carry-over from other donors' samples. The sequencing sample was made of tumor-adjacent breast tissue. The CDR3 nucleotides read TGTGCCAGCAGCCAAGCGGGAGTTCCTGAAGCTTTCTTT. Translated, it gives CASSQAGVPEAFF.